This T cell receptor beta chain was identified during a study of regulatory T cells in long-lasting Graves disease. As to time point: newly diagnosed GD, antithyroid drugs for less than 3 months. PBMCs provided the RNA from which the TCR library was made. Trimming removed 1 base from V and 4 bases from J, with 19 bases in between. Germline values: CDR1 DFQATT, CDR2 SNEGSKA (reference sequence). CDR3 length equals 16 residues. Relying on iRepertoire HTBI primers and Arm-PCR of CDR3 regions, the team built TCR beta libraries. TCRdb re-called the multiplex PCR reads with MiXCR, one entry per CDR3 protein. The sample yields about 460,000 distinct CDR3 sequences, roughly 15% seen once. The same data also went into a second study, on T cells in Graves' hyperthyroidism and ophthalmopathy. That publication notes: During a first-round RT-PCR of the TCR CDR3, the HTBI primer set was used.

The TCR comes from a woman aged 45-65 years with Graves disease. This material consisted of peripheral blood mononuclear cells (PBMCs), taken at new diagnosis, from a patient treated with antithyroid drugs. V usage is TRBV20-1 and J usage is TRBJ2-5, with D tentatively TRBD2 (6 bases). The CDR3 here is CSARGDVLERVETQYF. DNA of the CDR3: TGCAGTGCTAGAGGCGATGTTCTGGAGCGGGTAGAGACCCAGTACTTC.